The 2 T cell receptor beta chains in this list originate from one sample, sequenced in a study of cytomegalovirus exposure and HLA in healthy donors. The PCR was carried out with 60 Vbeta primers and 13 Jbeta primers. Measured with immunoSEQ multiplex PCR; TCRdb has only the in-frame clones, and not every one. In the table there are some 160,000 clones, over 80% of which are singletons. The sample consisted of PBMCs. All receptors come from a woman younger than 35 in good health and CMV-seronegative.

This chain uses TRBV27 with TRBJ2-2, with TRBD2 matching 10 bases. CDR3 size: 14 residues. Germline-derived CDR1 and CDR2 are MNHEY and SMNVEV (reference sequence). With 7 bases clipped from V and 6 bases from J, the junction kept 5 bases outside the gene matches. Here the CDR3 reads CASTLAGSAGELFF. CDR3 in DNA: TGTGCCAGCACACTAGCGGGGAGCGCCGGGGAGCTGTTTTTT.

This rearrangement joins TRBV11-3 to TRBJ1-3; weak D call: TRBD1 (6 bases). The germline V gene has CDR1 SGHNT and CDR2 YENEEA. This CDR3 is 16 amino acids long. V lost 1 base and J lost 0, with 10 bases in between. For the CDR3, the DNA is TGTGCCAGCAGCTTAGGAGGACAGATCTCTGGAAACACCATATATTTT. This sequence encodes CASSLGGQISGNTIYF.